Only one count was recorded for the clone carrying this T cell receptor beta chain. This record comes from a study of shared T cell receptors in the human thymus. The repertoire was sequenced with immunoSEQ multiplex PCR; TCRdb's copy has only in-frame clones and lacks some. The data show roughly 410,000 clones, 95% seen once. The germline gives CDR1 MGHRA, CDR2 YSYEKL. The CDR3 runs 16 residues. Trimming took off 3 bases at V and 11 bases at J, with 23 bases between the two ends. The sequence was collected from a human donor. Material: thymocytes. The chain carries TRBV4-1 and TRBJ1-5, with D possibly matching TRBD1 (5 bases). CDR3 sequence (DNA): TGCGCCAGCAGCCAGGAGGAGACAGTTCCCCAAAAGTCCCAGCATTTT. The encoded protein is CASSQEETVPQKSQHF.